This is a list of T cell receptor beta chains from one sample in a study of tumor-infiltrating lymphocytes in primary liver carcinoma. TCRdb independently ran MiXCR on the multiplex PCR reads; one entry per CDR3 protein. This table has a few hundred thousand distinct CDR3 sequences, approximately 54% appearing once. The sequenced material came from peripheral blood. These receptors came from a woman in her thirties with primary liver carcinoma and hepatitis B virus infection. Each CDR3 is given without its conserved first and last residue. D genes are given only for firm matches. Some rows mark clone size as missing; the rest say once, few, many or name a class of expanded clone.

CDR3aa,j_gene,len,abundance,d_gene,v_gene
ASAKTTGRSYEQY,TRBJ2-7,13,NA,NA,TRBV12-5
ASSLGTSGARNEEL,TRBJ2-1,14,NA,TRBD2,TRBV7-9
AWSIGGSNQPQH,TRBJ1-5,12,NA,NA,TRBV30
ASSLSRGAEKETQY,TRBJ2-5,14,NA,TRBD2,TRBV13
ASSQDVGTSTGELF,TRBJ2-2,14,many,TRBD2,TRBV4-3
ASSHARVKREQY,TRBJ2-7,12,NA,NA,TRBV14
ASTQAGGSYNEQF,TRBJ2-1,13,NA,TRBD2,TRBV28
ASSYSTHGPHGF,TRBJ2-1,12,NA,NA,TRBV6-6
ASSYVGGFEQY,TRBJ2-7,11,many,NA,TRBV6-2/TRBV6-3
ATSDPSNNRDSYNEQF,TRBJ2-1,16,NA,NA,TRBV24-1
ASSSGRGNTEAF,TRBJ1-1,12,many,NA,TRBV11-3
ASSPVGLAGTGELF,TRBJ2-2,14,many,TRBD2,TRBV11-3
VSSVLPGQGVSEQL,TRBJ2-1,14,NA,TRBD1,TRBV11-2
SVSWATTYNEQF,TRBJ2-1,12,many,NA,TRBV29-1
SARNALREQSSSEQY,TRBJ2-7,15,NA,NA,TRBV20-1
ASSLVPRDRYGYT,TRBJ1-2,13,NA,NA,TRBV5-6
ASREPTGASYEQY,TRBJ2-7,13,few,TRBD1,TRBV7-9
ASSLDRGREF,TRBJ2-1,10,few,TRBD1,TRBV7-8
ASSGRQGIGGGGDLFNEQF,TRBJ2-1,19,few,NA,TRBV28